This record looks at one T cell receptor beta chain sequence and its context. The target of this receptor is not known. No qualities accompany the bases; no much larger clone lies one base away. These data originate in a study of control samples from healthy donors and cancer patients (dated by TCRdb to 2020 to 2022). Receptor amplification or capture employed the immunoSEQ multiplex PCR assay. TCRdb took this table from immuneACCESS and kept in-frame rearrangements with V and J called. Such tables lack part of the clones; where checked against another copy, unresolved V genes explain under half of the gap, and the rest is unexplained. A total of 60,000 to 75,000 clones appear in this sample, over 70% of them only once. The leading ten clones occupy over 25% of the sample. The source of this sequence is a man in his fifties in good health. The sample consisted of blood.

The DNA sequence is given as TGTGCCACCAGCAGAGAACAGGGGGCGGGAAACACCATATATTTT. Protein translation: CATSREQGAGNTIYF. The sequence joins TRBV15 to TRBJ1-3, with 9 bases aligning to TRBD1. For CDR1 and CDR2, the germline V gene (reference sequence) lists LNHNV and YYDKDF. Spanning cysteine to phenylalanine, the CDR3 consists of 15 amino acids. Left in the record is the CDR3 DNA by itself, 45 bases read in frame from the first base. Trimmed from V: 0 bases; trimmed from J: 4 bases; junction bases lacking a gene match: 1.